The T cell receptor (beta chain) under discussion was sequenced for a study of blood T cell repertoires in COVID-19. Background on the study: Some COVID-19 samples were acute and others convalescent; all came from the United States, Italy and Spain. The analysed material was cDNA or gDNA that came from T cells, B-cell-depleted T cells, or PBMCs.

Patients of the Seattle cohort, enrolled during active infection, were followed longitudinally. Per the authors' pipeline: Cell counts per sample came from amplifying reference gene primers. Here immunoSEQ multiplex PCR was the method, and the copy in TCRdb shows in-frame clones only, minus some. V and J calls plus clone size are reproduced from that table; the DNA served to infer D and trimming. The sample has more than 95,000 clones; roughly 85% are singletons. J lost 2 bases, V lost 5 bases, and 13 bases had no gene match. CDR1 is SGDLS, CDR2 YYNGEE, per germline. This CDR3 region has 18 residues. The receptor's source is a woman older than 75 with COVID-19, enrolled during active disease. The chain combines TRBV9 with TRBJ2-2; 9 positions match TRBD1. Sequenced material: peripheral blood. In nucleotides, the CDR3 is TGTGCCAGCAGTCGGGTTGATACAGGGGGCGCTAACACCGGGGAGCTGTTTTTT. As protein: CASSRVDTGGANTGELFF.